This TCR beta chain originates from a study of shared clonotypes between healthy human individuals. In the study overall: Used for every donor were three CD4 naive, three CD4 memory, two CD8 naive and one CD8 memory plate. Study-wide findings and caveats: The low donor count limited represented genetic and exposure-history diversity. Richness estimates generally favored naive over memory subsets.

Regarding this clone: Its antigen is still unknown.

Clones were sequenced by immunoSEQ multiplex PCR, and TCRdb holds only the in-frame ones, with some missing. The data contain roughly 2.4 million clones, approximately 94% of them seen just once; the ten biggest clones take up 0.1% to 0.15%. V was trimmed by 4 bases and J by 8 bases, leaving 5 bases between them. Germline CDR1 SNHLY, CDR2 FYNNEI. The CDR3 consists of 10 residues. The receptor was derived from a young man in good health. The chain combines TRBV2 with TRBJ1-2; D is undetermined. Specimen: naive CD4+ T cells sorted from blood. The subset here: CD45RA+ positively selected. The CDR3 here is CASSAAGYTF. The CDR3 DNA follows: TGTGCCAGCAGTGCGGCGGGCTACACCTTC.